Following are 3 T cell receptor beta chains from one sample sequenced in a study of T cells expressing NK-cell markers. TCRdb reprocessed the 5' RACE reads, with one entry per CDR3 protein and no DNA. The sample yields about 150,000 distinct CDR3 sequences, of which the top ten take up less than 40%. The sequenced material came from blood T cells: a sorted CD56 or NKG2C T cell subset, CD4+ or CD8+ T cells, or bulk PBMC T cells (not recorded which). The receptors here all came from a woman in her 50s in good health.

The rearrangement joins TRBV23-1 to TRBJ2-1; the D call from TCRdb, TRBD1, cannot be confirmed without DNA. TRBV23-1 is sorted into the ORF group, with uncertain function. This CDR3 has 12 amino acids. The CDR3 loop reads CATAQGANEQFF.

This rearrangement joins TRBV25-1 to TRBJ1-1; TCRdb returns TRBD1, unconfirmable since there is no DNA. Germline V gene lookup returns CDR1 MGHDK and CDR2 SYGVNS. The CDR3 extends over 15 amino acids. The chain's CDR3 is CASSERGAGDTEAFF.

This rearrangement joins TRBV7-2 to TRBJ2-2; TCRdb's assignment of TRBD2 cannot be checked, as there is no DNA. The CDR3 spans 18 residues. The germline gives CDR1 SGHTA, CDR2 FQGNSA. CDR3 loop: CASSLGGDWSSRVGELFF.